The rows below give T cell receptor beta chains drawn from one sample of a study of T-cell memory formation after mild COVID-19. TCRdb re-called the 5' RACE reads with MiXCR, one entry per CDR3 protein. The table records fewer than 200,000 distinct CDR3 sequences, roughly 23% of them present only once. Input material: PBMCs or a T cell subset sorted from them (not recorded which). These TCRs come from an adult woman who had mild COVID-19 (a few samples of this study predate the infection). Cell type and time point are not known. Each CDR3 is given with its conserved first and last residue. The D gene is left open where the match is weak. Only some rows state a clone size, as once, few, many or a class for expanded clones.

TRBD2	TRBV4-2	TRBJ2-3	NA	TGTGCCAGCAGCTTCGACCTAGCGGGGGTCACAGATACGCAGTATTTT	CASSFDLAGVTDTQYF
NA	TRBV27	TRBJ1-2	NA	TGTGCCAGCAGTTCTGGGCAGGGCGATGGCTACACCTTC	CASSSGQGDGYTF
TRBD2	TRBV7-9	TRBJ2-5	many	TGTGCCAGCAACCCGGGACTAGGGCAAGAGACCCAGTACTTC	CASNPGLGQETQYF
NA	TRBV14	TRBJ1-1	NA	TGTGCCAGCAGCCAAGGTGCAGGAGAAGCTTTCTTT	CASSQGAGEAFF
TRBD1	TRBV7-9	TRBJ1-6	few	TGTGCCAGCAGCTTAGACAGGGGAAAACGGTCACCCCTCCACTTT	CASSLDRGKRSPLHF
NA	TRBV6-2/TRBV6-3	TRBJ2-7	few	TGTGCCAGCGGAGAACAGAACTACTACGAGCAGTACTTC	CASGEQNYYEQYF
TRBD1	TRBV4-1	TRBJ2-7	NA	TGCGCCAGCAGCCAGATGACAGGGGGCAGCTACGAGCAGTACTTC	CASSQMTGGSYEQYF
NA	TRBV19	TRBJ2-7	NA	TGTGCCAGTAGTATTTGGGGACCCCTAGGCTCCTACGAGCAGTACTTC	CASSIWGPLGSYEQYF
TRBD2	TRBV5-1	TRBJ2-3	NA	TGCGCCAGCACCTGGGACGGGACTAGCGGGAGTCCCCGCACAGATACGCAGTATTTT	CASTWDGTSGSPRTDTQYF
NA	TRBV7-9	TRBJ2-3	few	TGTGCCAGCAGCTCGATCGGGGATACGCAGTATTTT	CASSSIGDTQYF
NA	TRBV10-3	TRBJ1-2	NA	TGTGCCATCGGTGTAGACCTAGATCGCTATGGCTACACCTTC	CAIGVDLDRYGYTF
NA	TRBV19	TRBJ2-7	few	TGTGCCAGTAGTATGAGGACAGACTACGAGCAGTACTTC	CASSMRTDYEQYF
NA	TRBV27	TRBJ1-2	NA	TGTGCCAGCAGTTTATCCATTGAATACTATGGCTACACCTTC	CASSLSIEYYGYTF
TRBD1	TRBV4-3	TRBJ2-1	NA	TGCGCCAGCAGCCAGGCAATCCCGGGACAGGGGGCCGACAATGAGCAGTTCTTC	CASSQAIPGQGADNEQFF
NA	TRBV7-3	TRBJ2-2	many	TGTGCCAGCAGCCCGAACACCGGGGAGCTGTTTTTT	CASSPNTGELFF
TRBD1	TRBV5-1	TRBJ2-3	many	TGCGCCAGCAGCTTGGCCGGGACAGGCACAGATACGCAGTATTTT	CASSLAGTGTDTQYF
NA	TRBV24-1	TRBJ2-1	few	TGTGCCACCAGTGATTTGCCAGGGGGGTCCTACAATGAGCAGTTCTTC	CATSDLPGGSYNEQFF
NA	TRBV2	TRBJ2-7	NA	TGTGCCAGCAGTTTGGCGATCCAAACCTACGAGCAGTACTTC	CASSLAIQTYEQYF
NA	TRBV6-5	TRBJ2-7	NA	TGTGCCAGCAGTTACGAGCAGGGTTCGGACGAGCAGTACTTC	CASSYEQGSDEQYF
NA	TRBV15	TRBJ1-2	NA	TGTGCCACCAGCAGCGCCGGATGGCTACGAACCTTC	CATSSAGWLRTF
NA	TRBV20-1	TRBJ2-1	NA	TGCAGTGCTAGAGTTGACTACCTTCGTCGGGAGGAGCAGTTCTTC	CSARVDYLRREEQFF
NA	TRBV4-1	TRBJ1-1	few	TGCGCCAGCAGCCAAGGCGGGGGGCGAGAAGCTTTCTTT	CASSQGGGREAFF
NA	TRBV4-3	TRBJ2-5	NA	TGCGCCAGCAGCCAAGATCGGGGTCCTTTAGAGACCCAGTACTTC	CASSQDRGPLETQYF
TRBD1	TRBV19	TRBJ2-7	few	TGTGCCAGTAGTATTGGCAGGGGGCCCTACGAGCAGTACTTC	CASSIGRGPYEQYF
NA	TRBV12-3/TRBV12-4	TRBJ1-1	NA	TGTGCCAGCAGTTTAAAGGAGGTCGAAGCTTTCTTT	CASSLKEVEAFF
NA	TRBV5-6	TRBJ2-3	NA	TGTGCCAGCAGCTCCCGCCCCATCGATACGCAGTATTTT	CASSSRPIDTQYF
TRBD1	TRBV6-2/TRBV6-3	TRBJ2-7	NA	TGTGCCAGCAGTTACTCTGGGACAGGGCGTTACGAGCAGTACTTC	CASSYSGTGRYEQYF
TRBD1	TRBV5-1	TRBJ2-3	NA	TGCGCCAGCAGCTTCGGACAGGGGGACGCAGATACGCAGTATTTT	CASSFGQGDADTQYF
TRBD2	TRBV11-2	TRBJ2-1	NA	TGTGCCAGCAGCCTCAGACTAGCGGGTGATTCCTACAATGAGCAGTTCTTC	CASSLRLAGDSYNEQFF
NA	TRBV12-1	TRBJ1-5	NA	TGTGCCAGCAACCTTAGTAGGTTAACGGCCAATCAGCCCCAGCATTTT	CASNLSRLTANQPQHF
NA	TRBV12-3/TRBV12-4	TRBJ2-5	NA	TGTGCCAGCAGTTTTGGTAGCCGCCAAGAGACCCAGTACTTC	CASSFGSRQETQYF
TRBD2	TRBV3-1	TRBJ2-7	few	TGTGCCAGCAGCCAAGACGGGAGGTCCTACGAGCAGTACTTC	CASSQDGRSYEQYF
TRBD2	TRBV7-6	TRBJ2-7	few	TGTGCCAGCAGCCGTAGCGGGGGGGCGTACGAGCAGTACTTC	CASSRSGGAYEQYF
NA	TRBV9	TRBJ1-1	few	TGTGCCAGCAGCGCGGGGGGACGGTGGGACACTGAAGCTTTCTTT	CASSAGGRWDTEAFF
NA	TRBV12-3/TRBV12-4	TRBJ2-7	NA	TGTGCCAGCAGTCAGGGGGGACGGGACAACGACGAGCAGTACTTC	CASSQGGRDNDEQYF
TRBD2	TRBV6-5	TRBJ2-2	few	TGTGCCAGCGGGCTAGCGGGAGAGACCACCGGGGAGCTGTTTTTT	CASGLAGETTGELFF
NA	TRBV6-5	TRBJ1-6	NA	TGTGCCAGCAGCGCCCGGGGACTATCTTCACCCCTCCACTTT	CASSARGLSSPLHF
NA	TRBV10-3	TRBJ2-1	NA	TGTGCCATCAGTGAGTCGGGGGGGGCCGCCTACAATGAGCAGTTCTTC	CAISESGGAAYNEQFF
TRBD2	TRBV6-5	TRBJ2-7	NA	TGTGCCAGCAGCCACGGGACTAGCCGCGTGAGCTCCTACGAGCAGTACTTC	CASSHGTSRVSSYEQYF
NA	TRBV9	TRBJ2-2	NA	TGTGCCAGCAGCGTAAGCAGGGTTGAAGTCGTCGGGGAGCTGTTTTTT	CASSVSRVEVVGELFF
NA	TRBV7-9	TRBJ1-2	NA	TGTGCCAGCAGCTTAGCGTGGGGGCCGAACTATGGCTACACCTTC	CASSLAWGPNYGYTF
TRBD2	TRBV27	TRBJ2-3	once	TGTGCCAGCGATATAGCGGGGGGGCTGGCAGATACGCAGTATTTT	CASDIAGGLADTQYF
TRBD1	TRBV13	TRBJ1-1	NA	TGTGCCAGCAGCACGCGGACAGGGGAGAATACTGAAGCTTTCTTT	CASSTRTGENTEAFF
NA	TRBV7-6	TRBJ1-5	NA	TGTGCCAGCAGCTTAGGATCGGGGAGCGGCCAGCCCCAGCATTTT	CASSLGSGSGQPQHF
TRBD2	TRBV7-2	TRBJ2-7	few	TGTGCCAGCAGCCGACTAGACGCGGGGGAGCACGAGCAGTACTTC	CASSRLDAGEHEQYF
NA	TRBV5-1	TRBJ1-2	few	TGCGCCAGCAGCTCGGACAGTATGAATGGCTACACCTTC	CASSSDSMNGYTF
NA	TRBV2	TRBJ1-2	few	TGTGCCAGCAGTGAAGGGAGGGCAGACTATGGCTACACCTTC	CASSEGRADYGYTF
TRBD1	TRBV12-3/TRBV12-4	TRBJ1-1	NA	TGTGCCAGCAGTTTAAGGGGGCTGGCGTACACTGAAGCTTTCTTT	CASSLRGLAYTEAFF
TRBD2	TRBV7-9	TRBJ2-3	NA	TGTGCCAGCAGCGTCGGGACTAGCGGGGGGCACCTATCCACAGATACGCAGTATTTT	CASSVGTSGGHLSTDTQYF
NA	TRBV7-9	TRBJ2-1	few	TGTGCCAGCGTCCCCTACAATGAGCAGTTCTTC	CASVPYNEQFF
NA	TRBV27	TRBJ2-1	few	TGTGCCAGGACCATGAGGACTATACAGTTCTTC	CARTMRTIQFF
TRBD2	TRBV3-1	TRBJ2-3	few	TGTGCCAGCAGCCAAGATCAAGCGGGGGGCGCAGATACGCAGTATTTT	CASSQDQAGGADTQYF
TRBD2	TRBV12-3/TRBV12-4	TRBJ2-5	NA	TGTGCCAGCAGCCCAGCGGGAATGTGGCAAGAGACCCAGTACTTC	CASSPAGMWQETQYF
NA	TRBV5-4	TRBJ2-7	few	TGTGCCAGCAGTGAGTGGACAAAGAGCTCCTACGAGCAGTACTTC	CASSEWTKSSYEQYF
TRBD1	TRBV4-1	TRBJ2-7	NA	TGCGCCAGCAGCCGACAATCGACCGGGACAGGGGGCACGGGCTACGAGCAGTACTTC	CASSRQSTGTGGTGYEQYF
TRBD1	TRBV27	TRBJ1-1	NA	TGTGCCAGCAGTGCACTACAGGGGAGGAGGACTGAAGCTTTCTTT	CASSALQGRRTEAFF
TRBD1	TRBV19	TRBJ1-5	once	TGTGCCATTTCGACAGGGGGACAGCCCCAGCATTTT	CAISTGGQPQHF
NA	TRBV4-3	TRBJ2-3	NA	TGCGCCAGCAGCCAAGATCCGGGGTACATGAATACGCAGTATTTT	CASSQDPGYMNTQYF
NA	TRBV9	TRBJ2-6	few	TGTGCCAGCTATGCGGGACGGATCTCTGGGGCCAACGTCCTGACTTTC	CASYAGRISGANVLTF